What follows is one T cell receptor (beta chain) and its context. A read error may produce the germline difference seen at one junction end. This CDR3 is built from 15 residues. Germline lookup yields CDR1 SGHAT and CDR2 FQNNGV. Assay used: immunoSEQ multiplex PCR; TCRdb lists only in-frame clones, some missing. The sample lists approximately 150,000 clones; almost 90% were seen once. The sample comes from a study of control samples from healthy donors and cancer patients. Sequenced sample: blood. This clonotype was obtained from a young man in good health. This chain connects TRBV11-2 to TRBJ2-4, with D possibly called TRBD1 or TRBD2 (6 bases each). CDR3 sequence (DNA): TGTGCCAGCAGCTTTGGGGGGCGCATCAAAGACATTCAGTACTTC. Its protein is CASSFGGRIKDIQYF.